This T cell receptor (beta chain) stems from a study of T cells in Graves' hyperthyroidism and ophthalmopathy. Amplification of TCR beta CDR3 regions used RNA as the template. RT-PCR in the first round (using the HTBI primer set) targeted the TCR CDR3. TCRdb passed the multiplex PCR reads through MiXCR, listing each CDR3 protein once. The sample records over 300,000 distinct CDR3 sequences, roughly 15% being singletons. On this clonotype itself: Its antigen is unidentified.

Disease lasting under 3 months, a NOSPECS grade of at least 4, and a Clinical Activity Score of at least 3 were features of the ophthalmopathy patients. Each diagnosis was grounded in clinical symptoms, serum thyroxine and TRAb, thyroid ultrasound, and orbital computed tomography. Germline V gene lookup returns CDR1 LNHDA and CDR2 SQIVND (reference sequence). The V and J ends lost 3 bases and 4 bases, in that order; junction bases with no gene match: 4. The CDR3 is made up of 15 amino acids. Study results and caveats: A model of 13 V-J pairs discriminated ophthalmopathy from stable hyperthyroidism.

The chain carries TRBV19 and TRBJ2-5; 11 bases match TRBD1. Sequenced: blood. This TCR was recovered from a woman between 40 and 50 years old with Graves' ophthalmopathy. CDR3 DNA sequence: TGTGCCAGTAGTATTTGGGACAGGGGGAGAGAGACCCAGTACTTC. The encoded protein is CASSIWDRGRETQYF.